This entry lists 3 T cell receptor beta chains sequenced from one sample in a study of CD8 T cells in Susac syndrome. A quantity of about 0.5 to 1 ug RNA underwent reverse transcription using random hexamers. TCRdb fed the immunoSEQ multiplex PCR reads into MiXCR, producing one record per CDR3 protein. The sample holds about 180,000 distinct CDR3 sequences, roughly 95% seen once. The sample taken for sequencing was CD4+ T cells from PBMCs. These TCRs come from a human donor with Susac syndrome.

This chain links TRBV5-1 with TRBJ2-7; perhaps TRBD2 as D (6 bases). Germline lookup yields CDR1 SGHRS and CDR2 YFSETQ. The CDR3 loop spans 13 amino acids. Trimming took 4 bases from V and 3 from J, leaving 11 bases between them. This CDR3 reads CASSPGERYEQYF. As DNA, the CDR3 is TGCGCCAGCAGCCCGGGAGAACGCTACGAGCAGTACTTC. Using reference TRBV5-1 and TRBJ2-7 for the parts outside the CDR3, the full variable domain is KAGVTQTPRYLIKTRGQQVTLSCSPISGHRSVSWYQQTPGQGLQFLFEYFSETQRNKGNFPGRFSGRQFSNSRSEMNVSTLELGDSALYLCASSPGERYEQYFGPGTRLTVT.

The chain recombines TRBV30 with TRBJ2-1, with 13 positions matching TRBD2. This CDR3 has 16 residues. The germline V gene encodes CDR1 GTSNPN and CDR2 SVGIG (reference sequence). Germline trimming cut 4 bases from V and 5 bases from J; bases unmatched to any gene: 8. The CDR3 sequence: CAWTSGLAGDHNEQFF. The CDR3 DNA is TGTGCCTGGACGTCCGGACTAGCGGGAGACCACAATGAGCAGTTCTTC. Full variable domain (outside the CDR3, taken from reference TRBV30 and TRBJ2-1): SQTIHQWPATLVQPVGSPLSLECTVEGTSNPNLYWYRQAAGRGLQLLFYSVGIGQISSEVPQNLSASRPQDRQFILSSKKLLLSDSGFYLCAWTSGLAGDHNEQFFGPGTRLTVL.

This chain connects TRBV2 to TRBJ2-3; D perhaps matches TRBD1 (5 bases). Germline CDR1 and CDR2: SNHLY and FYNNEI. Deletions cut 6 bases from V and 2 bases from J, with 12 bases between. The CDR3 is 14 amino acids. The CDR3: CASSLGAPTDTQYF. The CDR3 region has the DNA TGTGCCAGCAGCCTTGGGGCCCCCACAGATACGCAGTATTTT.